This T cell receptor beta chain derives from a study of cytomegalovirus exposure and HLA in healthy donors. General observations from the study: One variant, a missense change in DCLRE1C, was linked in a later analysis to TCR beta V- and J-gene trimming.

PCR employed 60 Vbeta and 13 Jbeta primers. The table came from immunoSEQ multiplex PCR; TCRdb's copy has only in-frame clones and leaves some out. This repertoire shows 100,000 to 150,000 clones, 83% found once; its top ten account for over 3%. About this clone: Antigen: not known.

At sampling all donors were nominally healthy, likely with unrecorded immune exposures. The CDR3 runs 14 residues. V shed 6 bases, J shed 4 bases, and the junction held 5 bases outside the gene matches. Germline loops: CDR1 SGHVS, CDR2 FQNEAQ. The chain combines TRBV7-8 with TRBJ2-3; 9 positions match TRBD1. The source is a woman aged 40 to 50 in good health and CMV-seropositive. Sequencing was carried out using PBMCs. The CDR3 coding sequence is TGTGCCAGCAGACCCACAGGGGGCCCAGATACGCAGTATTTT. Its translation: CASRPTGGPDTQYF. Filled out from reference TRBV7-8 and TRBJ2-3, the complete variable domain reads GAGVSQSPRYKVAKRGQDVALRCDPISGHVSLFWYQQALGQGPEFLTYFQNEAQLDKSGLPSDRFFAERPEGSVSTLKIQRTQQEDSAVYLCASRPTGGPDTQYFGPGTRLTVL.